These T cell receptor beta chains were read from a single sample in a study of CD4 T cells in relation to SARS-CoV-2 and coronaviruses. These receptors lack a known antigen. Profiled with immunoSEQ multiplex PCR; TCRdb holds only in-frame clones, not every one. The table lists 20,000 to 25,000 clones, 76% of them singletons. Sequencing was done on a sample of CD4+ T cells from PBMCs, cultured in vitro. These receptors were collected from a human donor in good health. Both conserved end residues are part of each CDR3. The order of the fields is V gene, clone size, J gene, D gene, CDR3 DNA, CDR3 protein. The D gene is left open where the match is weak. Not every row has a clone size; where given, it reads once, few, many or a size class.

TRBV19	few	TRBJ1-2	NA	TGTGCCAGTAGTATCCCGACTGCCCCGGTCAGCTACACCTTC	CASSIPTAPVSYTF
TRBV9	NA	TRBJ2-3	NA	TGTGCCAGCAGCCTACTCCCGATTCACACAGATACGCAGTATTTT	CASSLLPIHTDTQYF
TRBV7-9	NA	TRBJ2-7	NA	TGTGCCAGCAGCTCCAGGACGGGAGCCGGCCACGAGCAGTACTTC	CASSSRTGAGHEQYF
TRBV20-1	NA	TRBJ2-7	NA	TGCAGTGCTAGTAACGGACCCTCCTACGAGCAGTACTTC	CSASNGPSYEQYF
TRBV9	NA	TRBJ2-3	NA	TGTGCCAGCAGCGTAGGCCTTGGGAGCACAGGCTCTAGCACAGATACGCAGTATTTT	CASSVGLGSTGSSTDTQYF
TRBV25-1	NA	TRBJ2-3	NA	TGTGCCAGCCATGTAGCAGGCACAGATACGCAGTATTTT	CASHVAGTDTQYF
TRBV21-1	NA	TRBJ2-1	NA	TGTGCCAGCAGCAAAGAAGAAGTGGTTCGGACAGGTTCTTACAATGAGCAGTTCTTC	CASSKEEVVRTGSYNEQFF
TRBV3-1/TRBV3-2	NA	TRBJ2-5	TRBD2	TGTGCCAGCAGCCAAGAAAGAGCGGGAGCCGTGTGGACCCAGTACTTC	CASSQERAGAVWTQYF
TRBV7-8	NA	TRBJ1-2	NA	TGTGCCAGCACCGAGACGGGGTTTAGACATGGCTACACCTTC	CASTETGFRHGYTF
TRBV10-3	NA	TRBJ1-2	NA	TGTGCCATCAGTGATTCGGGACGGGGGGACTATGGCTACACCTTC	CAISDSGRGDYGYTF
TRBV2	NA	TRBJ1-5	NA	TGTGCCAGCAGTTCGACGGAGGGGGGTCAGCCCCAGCATTTT	CASSSTEGGQPQHF
TRBV20-1	NA	TRBJ2-7	NA	TGCAGTGCTAGTCTCCCCTCGGGCCCCTACGAGCAGTACTTC	CSASLPSGPYEQYF
TRBV5-1	NA	TRBJ2-3	NA	TGCGCCAGCAGCTTGGCCGAGGGATTTGGTACAGATACGCAGTATTTT	CASSLAEGFGTDTQYF
TRBV20-1	NA	TRBJ2-7	NA	TGCAGTGCTCCCTCCGCCTACGAGCAGTACTTC	CSAPSAYEQYF
TRBV5-1	NA	TRBJ2-7	TRBD2	TGCGCCAGCAGCCGTGGGGGACTAGCGGGAGGGGAGCAGTACTTC	CASSRGGLAGGEQYF
TRBV2	NA	TRBJ1-4	NA	TGTGCCAGCAGTGACCGGGGTGAAAAACTGTTTTTT	CASSDRGEKLFF
TRBV3-1/TRBV3-2	NA	TRBJ2-2	TRBD2	TGTGCCAGCAGCCAGGGACTAGCAGGCGGGGAGCTGTTTTTT	CASSQGLAGGELFF
TRBV10-2	NA	TRBJ2-7	NA	TGCGCCAGCAGTGAATCGGTCGGAGAGCAGTACTTC	CASSESVGEQYF
TRBV11-2	NA	TRBJ2-7	NA	TGTGCCAGCACCCTACGGAGAGATGGCGAGCAGTACTTC	CASTLRRDGEQYF
TRBV18	NA	TRBJ1-2	TRBD1	TGTGCCAGCTGGGGACAGGGAGCCTATGGCTACACCTTC	CASWGQGAYGYTF
TRBV21-1	NA	TRBJ2-1	NA	TGTGCCAGCAGCAAAGTGAAGAGCTCCTACAATGAGCAGTTCTTC	CASSKVKSSYNEQFF
TRBV7-9	NA	TRBJ1-1	NA	TGTGCCAGCAACCGAGCAATGAACACTGAAGCTTTCTTT	CASNRAMNTEAFF
TRBV5-1	NA	TRBJ1-1	NA	TGCGCCAGCAGCTTACAGCTGAACACTGAAGCTTTCTTT	CASSLQLNTEAFF
TRBV18	NA	TRBJ1-5	TRBD1	TGTGCCAGCTCACTGGGACAGGGTAGCAATCAGCCCCAGCATTTT	CASSLGQGSNQPQHF
TRBV24-1	NA	TRBJ2-1	NA	TGTGCCACCAGTGATAGTCAGTCGATGGTGGATGAGCAGTTCTTC	CATSDSQSMVDEQFF
TRBV3-1/TRBV3-2	NA	TRBJ2-7	NA	TGTGCCAGCAGCCCCGGGACGGTAACCTACGAGCAGTACTTC	CASSPGTVTYEQYF
TRBV15	NA	TRBJ2-7	NA	TGTGCCACCGGGACTCCTGACTTCTACGAGCAGTACTTC	CATGTPDFYEQYF
TRBV19	NA	TRBJ1-5	NA	TGTGCCAGTAGTACGCGCAACCGGGGGGGCCATCAGCCCCAGCATTTT	CASSTRNRGGHQPQHF
TRBV6-1	few	TRBJ2-1	TRBD1	TGTGCCAGCAGTGCCGGCGGGACAGGTGCCTACAATGAGCAGTTCTTC	CASSAGGTGAYNEQFF
TRBV7-6	NA	TRBJ2-5	TRBD2	TGTGCCAGCAGCTTAGGGATAACTAGCGTTGGTGAGACCCAGTACTTC	CASSLGITSVGETQYF
TRBV7-3	NA	TRBJ1-1	TRBD1	TGTGCCAGCAGAGGGACAGTGAACACTGAAGCTTTCTTT	CASRGTVNTEAFF
TRBV18	NA	TRBJ2-2	NA	TGTGCCAGCTCATCAGGGAGCACGAACACCGGGGAGCTGTTTTTT	CASSSGSTNTGELFF
TRBV12-3/TRBV12-4	NA	TRBJ2-7	NA	TGTGCCAGCAGTAGAAACTACGAGCAGTACTTC	CASSRNYEQYF
TRBV6-5	NA	TRBJ2-7	NA	TGTGCCAGCAGCTGGACAGAGTTTTACGAGCAGTACTTC	CASSWTEFYEQYF
TRBV7-9	NA	TRBJ2-3	TRBD2	TGTGCCAGCCAGAGCGGCGGGAGCTCGAATACGCAGTATTTT	CASQSGGSSNTQYF
TRBV19	NA	TRBJ1-5	NA	TGTGCCAGTACCTACTCGGGGGTAGGAGGCAATCAGCCCCAGCATTTT	CASTYSGVGGNQPQHF
TRBV10-3	NA	TRBJ2-5	TRBD2	TGTGCCATCAGTCGGGGGGGTCAAGAGACCCAGTACTTC	CAISRGGQETQYF
TRBV12-5	NA	TRBJ2-5	NA	TGTGCTAGTGGTTCCCGAGAGACCCAGTACTTC	CASGSRETQYF
TRBV2	NA	TRBJ2-1	TRBD1	TGTGCCAGCAGTGGTCAGGGGGCGAACTACAATGAGCAGTTCTTC	CASSGQGANYNEQFF
TRBV7-9	NA	TRBJ1-5	NA	TGTGCCAGCAGCTTTCGCGGTCAGCCCCAGCATTTT	CASSFRGQPQHF
TRBV3-1/TRBV3-2	NA	TRBJ1-6	NA	TGTGCCAGCAGCCAAGAGGGGATCCTACGTGGGTCACCCCTCCACTTT	CASSQEGILRGSPLHF
TRBV10-3	NA	TRBJ1-2	NA	TGTGCCATCAGTGAGTCGGGGGGGAACTATGGCTACACCTTC	CAISESGGNYGYTF
TRBV28	NA	TRBJ2-1	TRBD1	TGTGCCATCCGGCCCGGGACAGGCACCTACAATGAGCAGTTCTTC	CAIRPGTGTYNEQFF
TRBV5-1	NA	TRBJ2-1	TRBD1	TGCGCCAGCAGCTCGCAGGGGGCAGGGGATGAGCAGTTCTTC	CASSSQGAGDEQFF
TRBV9	NA	TRBJ1-2	NA	TGTGCCAGCAGCGTAGTTAGGAGTGGCTACACCTTC	CASSVVRSGYTF
TRBV29-1	NA	TRBJ1-2	NA	TGCAGCGTTGAACCGGGAGTGGGTGGCTACACCTTC	CSVEPGVGGYTF
TRBV19	NA	TRBJ2-2	NA	TGTGCCAGCGAGACAGGAACGAACACCGGGGAGCTGTTTTTT	CASETGTNTGELFF
TRBV18	NA	TRBJ1-2	NA	TGTGCCAGCTCACCATCTGGGACGGATGGCTACACCTTC	CASSPSGTDGYTF
TRBV7-9	NA	TRBJ2-3	NA	TGTGCCAGCAGCTTAGCCTGGAGGGGGCGGACAGATACGCAGTATTTT	CASSLAWRGRTDTQYF
TRBV20-1	few	TRBJ2-1	NA	TGCAGTGCTAGTATGCGGGCGGGAAGCTACAATGAGCAGTTCTTC	CSASMRAGSYNEQFF
TRBV19	NA	TRBJ2-1	NA	TGTGCCAGTAGTATTGAAGACCCCCAGGATGAGCAGTTCTTC	CASSIEDPQDEQFF
TRBV20-1	NA	TRBJ2-1	NA	TGCAGTGCTAGTGCGGTCTCCTACAATGAGCAGTTCTTC	CSASAVSYNEQFF
TRBV29-1	NA	TRBJ2-7	TRBD1	TGCAGCGTCACGGACAGGGAAACCTACGAGCAGTACTTC	CSVTDRETYEQYF
TRBV21-1	NA	TRBJ2-3	NA	TGTGCCAGCAGCAACCGACTTGACAGAGCTAGCACAGATACGCAGTATTTT	CASSNRLDRASTDTQYF
TRBV28	NA	TRBJ1-2	NA	TGTGCCAGCAGTTTGGGGAGTGAGAGCGACGTAGGTGGCTACACCTTC	CASSLGSESDVGGYTF
TRBV11-2	NA	TRBJ1-3	TRBD1	TGTGCCAGCAGCTTAGGCCAGGGGGTCGGAAACACCATATATTTT	CASSLGQGVGNTIYF
TRBV9	NA	TRBJ2-5	TRBD2	TGTGCCAGCAGTCGAAGTCTCCCGGGACTAGCGGAAGAAGAGACCCAGTACTTC	CASSRSLPGLAEEETQYF
TRBV18	once	TRBJ1-1	NA	TGTGCCAGCTCACTCCAATATTCGGTGATGAACACTGAAGCTTTCTTT	CASSLQYSVMNTEAFF
TRBV18	NA	TRBJ1-1	NA	TGTGCCAGCTCACCTATTCAGGCAGGGAACACTGAAGCTTTCTTT	CASSPIQAGNTEAFF